This T cell receptor beta chain emerged from a study of T cell responses to AZD1222 COVID-19 vaccine. The method was immunoSEQ multiplex PCR; TCRdb's version includes in-frame clones alone and lacks a portion of them. This table holds 100,000 or so clones, 88% found once. This receptor was obtained from an adult in good health. The source was peripheral blood, collected on day 0 of AZD1222 vaccination.

The CDR3: CSAKGPYEQYF. The CDR3 DNA reads TGCAGTGCAAAAGGGCCCTACGAGCAGTACTTC. The gene calls are TRBV20-1 and TRBJ2-7; D is undetermined. With 6 bases removed from V and 2 bases from J, the gap between germline ends came to 8 bases. Looked up from germline, CDR1 is DFQATT and CDR2 is SNEGSKA (reference sequence). The CDR3 length is 11 residues.